Below, 20 T cell receptor beta chains from the same sample are listed, as sequenced in a study of T cells in Graves' hyperthyroidism and ophthalmopathy. Amplification targeted TCR beta CDR3 regions from RNA transcripts. A first-round RT-PCR of the TCR CDR3 used the HTBI primer set. Via MiXCR, TCRdb re-called the multiplex PCR reads, giving one row per CDR3 protein. The sample holds more than 500,000 distinct CDR3 sequences, 14% to 15% seen once. Sequencing input: blood. The receptor set was obtained from a woman aged 40 to 50 with Graves' ophthalmopathy.

This clonotype was found a few times. The chain is built from TRBV4-1 and TRBJ1-2; unclear D gene. CDR1 MGHRA and CDR2 YSYEKL come from the germline V gene. The CDR3 contains 15 residues. V lost 0 bases to trimming and J lost 1 base, with 9 bases between them. This CDR3 reads CASSQDPRFNYGYTF. CDR3 DNA: TGCGCCAGCAGCCAAGATCCCCGCTTTAACTATGGCTACACCTTC.

The chain employs TRBV6-5 and TRBJ2-5, with D perhaps being TRBD1 or TRBD2 (7 bases each). Germline V gene sequence: CDR1 MNHEY, CDR2 SVGAGI. Trimming left V 4 bases short and J 0 bases short, with 15 bases between. The CDR3 spans 16 residues. CDR3 residues: CASSLGAGQYQETQYF. The CDR3 DNA is TGTGCCAGCAGTTTGGGAGCGGGACAGTACCAAGAGACCCAGTACTTC.

This clonotype appeared many times. The chain is built from TRBV7-8 and TRBJ2-7; no clear D gene. Per the germline V gene, CDR1 is SGHVS and CDR2 is FQNEAQ. V was cut by 5 bases and J by 3 bases, with 17 bases left in between. The CDR3 runs to 15 residues. The CDR3 nucleotides read TGTGCCAGCAGCACCCAAATAAGCTATCTCTACGAGCAGTACTTC. As protein: CASSTQISYLYEQYF.

This clonotype has at least ten counts. J is TRBJ2-7 and V is TRBV19; D perhaps matches TRBD2 (5 bases). Germline V gives CDR1 LNHDA, CDR2 SQIVND (reference sequence). Trimming pared 3 bases from V and 3 bases from J, leaving 9 bases between. The CDR3 spans 13 residues. CDR3 region: CASSMSGIYEQYF. The CDR3, as DNA: TGTGCCAGTAGTATGTCCGGGATCTACGAGCAGTACTTC.

The chain uses TRBV18 and TRBJ2-5; 7 nucleotides agree with TRBD1. Germline CDR1 KGHSH, CDR2 LQKENI. Germline trimming cut 6 bases from V and 5 bases from J; bases unmatched to any gene: 9. The CDR3 has 14 amino acids. The CDR3 spells CASSQQGLLETQYF. The CDR3 bases are TGTGCCAGCTCTCAACAGGGGCTTCTGGAGACCCAGTACTTC.

This clonotype was detected ten times or more. The CDR3 sequence: CSVQTVNTEAFF. The CDR3 region has the DNA TGCAGCGTTCAGACGGTGAACACTGAAGCTTTCTTT. The genes are TRBV29-1 and TRBJ1-1; D is unclear. The CDR3 is made up of 12 amino acids. Germline CDR1 reads SQVTM; CDR2 reads ANQGSEA. Trimming took 5 bases from V and 0 from J, leaving 7 bases between them.

This clonotype came up many times. The chain couples TRBV10-3 to TRBJ1-2, with TRBD1 as a possible D gene (6 bases). Trimming shortened V by 10 bases and J by 0 bases, and 18 bases separated the two germline ends. This CDR3 comprises 15 residues. Per the germline V gene, CDR1 is ENHRY and CDR2 is SYGVKD. The CDR3 here is CATVTVQGANYGYTF. CDR3 in DNA: TGTGCCACCGTAACCGTACAGGGAGCTAACTATGGCTACACCTTC.

The chain uses TRBV6-1 and TRBJ2-7; possible D gene TRBD2, 5 bases. Between the trimmed V and J ends, which lost 9 bases and 6 bases, there was a span of 15 bases. The CDR3 totals 12 residues. Germline CDR1 is MNHNS and CDR2 is SASEGT. DNA for the CDR3: TGTGCCAGTACCGGACTCCAGAGCGAGCAGTACTTC. Its translation is CASTGLQSEQYF.

There are many counts of this clonotype. The chain links TRBV5-1 to TRBJ1-2; weak D call: TRBD1 (5 bases). The V end was cut by 7 bases, the J end by 3 bases, with 13 bases between. Germline lookup yields CDR1 SGHRS and CDR2 YFSETQ. The CDR3 contains 13 residues. The CDR3 sequence: CASRAGGDYGYTF. CDR3 coding DNA: TGCGCCAGCCGTGCTGGAGGGGACTATGGCTACACCTTC.

This clonotype was detected ten times or more. This chain links TRBV12-3 or TRBV12-4 with TRBJ2-7; no reliable D call. V was clipped by 2 bases and J by 4 bases, with 12 bases between them. CDR3 length: 14 amino acids. CDR3 residues: CASSLIQRSYEQYF. The CDR3, as DNA: TGTGCCAGCAGTTTAATTCAAAGGTCTTACGAGCAGTACTTC.

This clonotype was counted many times. The chain combines TRBV28 with TRBJ2-5; 10 nucleotides match TRBD1. CDR3 size: 14 residues. Per germline, CDR1 MDHEN and CDR2 SYDVKM. J lost 4 bases, V lost 3 bases, and 2 bases had no gene match. The CDR3 DNA sequence: TGTGCCAGCAGTTTTGACAGGGGGCTAGAGACCCAGTACTTC. It is translated as CASSFDRGLETQYF. Supplemented by reference TRBV28 and TRBJ2-5, the full variable domain reads DVKVTQSSRYLVKRTGEKVFLECVQDMDHENMFWYRQDPGLGLRLIYFSYDVKMKEKGDIPEGYSVSREKKERFSLILESASTNQTSMYLCASSFDRGLETQYFGPGTRLLVL.

Many counts were recorded for this clonotype. The V gene is TRBV24-1, the J gene TRBJ1-5, with no clear D. Per germline, CDR1 KGHDR and CDR2 SFDVKD. CDR3 length: 14 residues. V was cut by 7 bases and J by 3 bases, with 12 bases left in between. CDR3 coding DNA: TGTGCCACCAGAACGCCGCGGATCAATCAGCCCCAGCATTTT. Protein: CATRTPRINQPQHF.

This clonotype showed up just a few times. V is TRBV6-1 and J is TRBJ2-2, with TRBD2 matching 7 bases. This CDR3 has 13 residues. Germline V CDR1 and CDR2: MNHNS, SASEGT. The V segment lost 5 bases and the J segment 6 bases; nucleotides outside the gene matches: 3. CDR3 nucleotides: TGTGCCAGCAGTCGGACTAGTGCCGGGGAGCTGTTTTTT. It codes for CASSRTSAGELFF.

A remark on this clonotype: A read error may account for a junction end that differs from germline. J is TRBJ2-5 and V is TRBV29-1, with D tentatively TRBD2 (5 bases). CDR1 SQVTM and CDR2 ANQGSEA come from the germline V gene. The CDR3 has 12 amino acids. The CDR3: CSVERPESGRHF. The DNA of the CDR3 is TGCAGCGTTGAACGTCCGGAAAGTGGGAGACACTTC.

Ten or more counts support this clonotype. This chain links TRBV6-2 or TRBV6-3 with TRBJ1-5; D perhaps matches TRBD1 (5 bases). The V end lost 10 bases, the J end lost 0 bases, and 10 bases lay between the germline ends. This CDR3 spans 13 amino acids. Germline V gene lookup returns CDR1 MNHEY and CDR2 SVGEGT. CDR3 bases: TGTGCCACCCAGGACAATAGCAATCAGCCCCAGCATTTT. Translation: CATQDNSNQPQHF.

V and J are TRBV7-8 and TRBJ1-3; TRBD1 matches 8 bases. Trimming took 4 bases from V and 0 from J; bases not matched to a gene: 2. Germline lookup yields CDR1 SGHVS and CDR2 FQNEAQ. The CDR3 contains 15 residues. CDR3 in DNA: TGTGCCAGCAGCTCCGGACAGGGCTCTGGAAACACCATATATTTT. Translating gives CASSSGQGSGNTIYF.

This clonotype has at least ten counts. This chain uses TRBV20-1 with TRBJ1-3; TRBD1 agrees at 7 bases. The CDR3 has 13 residues. From germline, CDR1 is DFQATT and CDR2 SNEGSKA (reference sequence). After removal of 5 bases from V and 3 bases from J, the junction contained 4 bases not matched to a gene. In DNA form, the CDR3 reads TGCAGTGCTCCCGGGACAGATGGAAACACCATATATTTT. It codes for CSAPGTDGNTIYF.

This clonotype appeared many times. V and J are TRBV11-3 and TRBJ1-2; no firm D call. CDR1 and CDR2 from the germline V gene are SGHNT and YENEEA. V dropped 2 bases and J dropped 8 bases, with 9 bases sitting between them. The CDR3 has 12 amino acids. The CDR3 reads CASSLREGGYTF. CDR3 DNA sequence: TGTGCCAGCAGCTTAAGGGAAGGAGGCTACACCTTC.

This clonotype was seen repeatedly, ten times or more. V is TRBV6-5 and J is TRBJ2-7; the D gene is possibly TRBD1 (6 bases). V shed 2 bases and J shed 0 bases, with 8 bases lying between them. The CDR3 extends over 14 amino acids. CDR1 MNHEY and CDR2 SVGAGI come from the germline V gene. The CDR3 DNA reads as TGTGCCAGCAGTTACCGCAGGGGCTCCTACGAGCAGTACTTC. It codes for CASSYRRGSYEQYF.

The chain couples TRBV5-6 to TRBJ2-6; D not certain. This CDR3 spans 17 amino acids. Per the germline V gene, CDR1 is SGHDT and CDR2 is YYEEEE. V lost 5 bases and J lost 0, with 15 bases in between. The CDR3 DNA is TGTGCCAGCAGTCAATATACAAGGAACTCTGGGGCCAACGTCCTGACTTTC. Translating it yields CASSQYTRNSGANVLTF.